These 4 T cell receptor beta chains share one sample of origin, sequenced in a study of blood T cell repertoires in COVID-19. Some clones are missing from TCRdb's copy, which holds only in-frame ones; the method was immunoSEQ multiplex PCR. The table has about 270,000 clones, approximately 90% seen once; the top ten hold about 4%. Specimen: PBMCs or T cells enriched from blood (not recorded which). The receptors shown here come from a woman aged 25 to 39 with acute COVID-19.

This CDR3 is CAISERLAGVGNEQFF. Written as DNA, the CDR3 is TGTGCCATCAGTGAACGTTTAGCGGGAGTTGGCAATGAGCAGTTCTTC. The chain couples TRBV10-3 to TRBJ2-1; TRBD2 agrees at 9 bases. The trim removed 3 bases at V and 6 bases at J, leaving 9 bases unmatched. The germline V gene has CDR1 ENHRY and CDR2 SYGVKD. The CDR3 is 16 residues long.

This chain uses TRBV5-5 with TRBJ2-1, with 12 bases matching TRBD2. From germline, CDR1 is SGHKS and CDR2 YYEKEE (reference sequence). The ends lost 3 bases at V and 7 bases at J; junction bases unmatched: 11. This CDR3 has 17 residues. CDR3 bases: TGTGCCAGCAGCTCGGGATCTAGCGGGAGGGCCCTAAATGAGCAGTTCTTC. Translation: CASSSGSSGRALNEQFF.

V gene TRBV3-1 (or the pseudogene TRBV3-2) combines with J gene TRBJ1-2, with 8 bases lining up with TRBD1. The V and J ends lost 1 base and 5 bases, in that order; junction bases with no gene match: 9. Germline-derived CDR1 and CDR2 are LGHDT and YNNKEL (reference sequence). The CDR3 is 16 residues long. CDR3 nucleotides: TGTGCCAGCAGCCAAGGCACCGGGACAGGCCTTTATGGCTACACCTTC. Its translation: CASSQGTGTGLYGYTF.

The rearrangement joins TRBV6-2 or TRBV6-3 to TRBJ2-7, with 10 nucleotides matching TRBD2. CDR3 length equals 13 residues. Germline CDR1 is MNHEY and CDR2 is SVGEGT. The trim removed 6 bases at V and 10 bases at J, leaving 9 bases unmatched. The CDR3 bases are TGTGCCAGCAGCCTAGGACTAGCGGAACTTCAGTACTTC. Its translation is CASSLGLAELQYF.